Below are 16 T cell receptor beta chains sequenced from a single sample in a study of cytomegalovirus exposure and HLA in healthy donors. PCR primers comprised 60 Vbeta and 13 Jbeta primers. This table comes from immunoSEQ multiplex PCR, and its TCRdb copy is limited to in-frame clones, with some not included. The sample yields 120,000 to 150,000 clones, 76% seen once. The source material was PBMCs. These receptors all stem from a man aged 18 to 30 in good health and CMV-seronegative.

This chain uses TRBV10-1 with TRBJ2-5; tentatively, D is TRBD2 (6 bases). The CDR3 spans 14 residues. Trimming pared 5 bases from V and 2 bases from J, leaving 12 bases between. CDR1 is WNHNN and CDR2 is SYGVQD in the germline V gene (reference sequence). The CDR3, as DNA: TGCGCCAGCAGTTCTGGAGGGAAGCAAGAGACCCAGTACTTC. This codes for CASSSGGKQETQYF.

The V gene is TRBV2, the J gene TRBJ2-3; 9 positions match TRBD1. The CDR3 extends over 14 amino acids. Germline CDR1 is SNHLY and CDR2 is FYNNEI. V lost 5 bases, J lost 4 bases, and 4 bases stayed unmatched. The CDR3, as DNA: TGTGCCAGCAGTACAGGGGGCGAGGCAGATACGCAGTATTTT. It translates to CASSTGGEADTQYF.

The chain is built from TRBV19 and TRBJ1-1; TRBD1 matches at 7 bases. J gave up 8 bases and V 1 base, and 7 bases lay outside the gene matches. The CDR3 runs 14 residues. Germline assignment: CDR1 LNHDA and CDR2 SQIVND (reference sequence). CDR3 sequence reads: CASSIGGTAEEAFF. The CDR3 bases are TGTGCCAGTAGTATAGGTGGGACAGCCGAAGAAGCTTTCTTT.

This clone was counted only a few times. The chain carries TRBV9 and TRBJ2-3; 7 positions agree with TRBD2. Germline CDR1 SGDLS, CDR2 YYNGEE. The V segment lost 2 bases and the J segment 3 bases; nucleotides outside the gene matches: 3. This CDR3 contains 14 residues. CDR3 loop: CASSVWGLTDTQYF. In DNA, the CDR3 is TGTGCCAGCAGCGTTTGGGGACTAACAGATACGCAGTATTTT.

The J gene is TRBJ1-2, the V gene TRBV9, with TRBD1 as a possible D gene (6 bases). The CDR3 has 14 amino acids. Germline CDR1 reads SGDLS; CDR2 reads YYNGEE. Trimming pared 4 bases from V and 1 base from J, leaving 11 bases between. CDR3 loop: CASSPARGNYGYTF. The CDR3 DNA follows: TGTGCCAGCAGCCCGGCCAGGGGTAACTATGGCTACACCTTC.

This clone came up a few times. CDR3 DNA sequence: TGTGCCAGCAGGCATCCTGGACAGGGGAGGATCTATGGCTACACCTTC. It is translated as CASRHPGQGRIYGYTF. The chain links TRBV11-2 to TRBJ1-2; 9 nucleotides agree with TRBD1. CDR3 size: 16 residues. V shed 6 bases and J 4 bases; nucleotides not matched to a gene: 12. Germline CDR1 SGHAT, CDR2 FQNNGV.

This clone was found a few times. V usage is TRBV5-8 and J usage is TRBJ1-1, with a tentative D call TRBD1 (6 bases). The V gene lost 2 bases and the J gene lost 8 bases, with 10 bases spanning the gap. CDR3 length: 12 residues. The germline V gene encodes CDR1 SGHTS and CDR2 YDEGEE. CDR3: CASSFIDREAFF. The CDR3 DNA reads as TGTGCCAGCAGCTTTATTGACAGGGAAGCTTTCTTT.

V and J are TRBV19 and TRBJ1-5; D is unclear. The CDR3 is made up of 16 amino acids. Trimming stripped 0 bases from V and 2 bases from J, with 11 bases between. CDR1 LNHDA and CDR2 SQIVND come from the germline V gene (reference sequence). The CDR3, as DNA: TGTGCCAGTAGTATAGATCTGGCCAACGGCAATCAGCCCCAGCATTTT. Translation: CASSIDLANGNQPQHF. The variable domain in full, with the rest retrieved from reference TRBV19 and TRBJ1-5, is DGGITQSPKYLFRKEGQNVTLSCEQNLNHDAMYWYRQDPGQGLRLIYYSQIVNDFQKGDIAEGYSVSREKKESFPLTVTSAQKNPTAFYLCASSIDLANGNQPQHFGDGTRLSIL.

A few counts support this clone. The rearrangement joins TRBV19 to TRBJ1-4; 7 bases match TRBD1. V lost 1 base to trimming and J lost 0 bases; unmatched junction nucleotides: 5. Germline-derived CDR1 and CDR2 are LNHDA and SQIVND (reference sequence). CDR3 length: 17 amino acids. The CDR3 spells CASSIAADRPTNEKLFF. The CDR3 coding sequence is TGTGCCAGTAGTATAGCCGCGGACAGGCCAACTAATGAAAAACTGTTTTTT.

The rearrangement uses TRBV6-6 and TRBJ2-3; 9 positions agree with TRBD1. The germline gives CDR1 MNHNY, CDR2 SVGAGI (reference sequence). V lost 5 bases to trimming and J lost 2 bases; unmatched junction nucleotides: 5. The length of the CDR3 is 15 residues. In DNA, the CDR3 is TGTGCCAGCAGTCCGGACAGGGGCGACACAGATACGCAGTATTTT. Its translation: CASSPDRGDTDTQYF.

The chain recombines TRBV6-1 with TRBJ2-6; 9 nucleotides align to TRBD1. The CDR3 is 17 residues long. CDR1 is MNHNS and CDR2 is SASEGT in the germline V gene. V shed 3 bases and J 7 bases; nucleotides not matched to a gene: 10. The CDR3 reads CASSENRGRTLANVLTF. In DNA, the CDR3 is TGTGCCAGCAGTGAGAACAGGGGGCGGACCCTTGCCAACGTCCTGACTTTC.

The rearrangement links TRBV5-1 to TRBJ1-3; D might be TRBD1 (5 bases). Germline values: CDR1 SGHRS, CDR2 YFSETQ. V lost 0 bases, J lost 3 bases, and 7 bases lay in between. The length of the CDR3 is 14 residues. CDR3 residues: CASSLGGDGNTIYF. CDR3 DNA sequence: TGCGCCAGCAGCTTGGGGGGCGATGGAAACACCATATATTTT.

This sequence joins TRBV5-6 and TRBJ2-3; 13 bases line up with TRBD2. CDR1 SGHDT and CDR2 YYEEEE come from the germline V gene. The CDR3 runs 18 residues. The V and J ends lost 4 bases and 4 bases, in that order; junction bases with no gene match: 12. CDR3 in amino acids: CASSPERGLAGFADTQYF. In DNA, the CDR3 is TGTGCCAGCAGCCCAGAGAGGGGACTAGCGGGGTTCGCAGATACGCAGTATTTT.

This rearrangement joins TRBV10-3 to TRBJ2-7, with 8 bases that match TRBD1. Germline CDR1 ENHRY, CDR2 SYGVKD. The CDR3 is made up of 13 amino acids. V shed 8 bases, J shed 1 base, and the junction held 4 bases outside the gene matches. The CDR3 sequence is CAIGGQESYEQYF. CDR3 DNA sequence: TGTGCCATCGGGGGACAGGAATCCTACGAGCAGTACTTC.

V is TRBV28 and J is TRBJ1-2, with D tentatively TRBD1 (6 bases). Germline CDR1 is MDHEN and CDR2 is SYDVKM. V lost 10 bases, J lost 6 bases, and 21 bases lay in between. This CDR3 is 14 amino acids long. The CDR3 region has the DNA TGTGCCACCACAGAGACAGGCGATACTGATGGCTACACCTTC. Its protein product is CATTETGDTDGYTF.

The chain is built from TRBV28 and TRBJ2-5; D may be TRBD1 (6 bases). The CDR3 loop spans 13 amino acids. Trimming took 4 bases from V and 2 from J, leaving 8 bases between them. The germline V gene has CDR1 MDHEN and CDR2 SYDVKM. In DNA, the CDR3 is TGTGCCAGCAGTTCGGGACATCAAGAGACCCAGTACTTC. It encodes CASSSGHQETQYF.